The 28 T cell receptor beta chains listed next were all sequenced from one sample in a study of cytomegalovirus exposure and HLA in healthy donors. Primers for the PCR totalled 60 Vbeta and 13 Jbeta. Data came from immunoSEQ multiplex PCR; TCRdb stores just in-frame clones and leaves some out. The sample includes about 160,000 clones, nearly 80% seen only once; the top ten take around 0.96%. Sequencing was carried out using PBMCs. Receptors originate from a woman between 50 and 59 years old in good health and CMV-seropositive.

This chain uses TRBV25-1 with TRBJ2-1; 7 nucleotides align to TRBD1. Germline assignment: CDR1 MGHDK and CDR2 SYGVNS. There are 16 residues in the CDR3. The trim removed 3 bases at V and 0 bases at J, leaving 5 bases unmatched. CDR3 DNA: TGTGCCAGCAGTGAGCCCAGGACAGGCTCCTACAATGAGCAGTTCTTC. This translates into CASSEPRTGSYNEQFF.

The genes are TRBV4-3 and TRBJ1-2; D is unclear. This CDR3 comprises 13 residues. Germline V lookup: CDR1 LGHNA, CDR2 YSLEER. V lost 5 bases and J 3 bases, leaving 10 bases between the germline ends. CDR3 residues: CASSSLPHYGYTF. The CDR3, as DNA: TGCGCCAGCAGCTCGCTACCCCACTATGGCTACACCTTC.

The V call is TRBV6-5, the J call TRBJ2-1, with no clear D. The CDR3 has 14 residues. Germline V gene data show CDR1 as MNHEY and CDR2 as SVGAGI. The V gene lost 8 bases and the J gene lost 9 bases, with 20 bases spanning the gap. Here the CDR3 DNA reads TGTGCCAGCTTAAAGACTGGTGGATCTCTTGAGCAGTTCTTC. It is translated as CASLKTGGSLEQFF.

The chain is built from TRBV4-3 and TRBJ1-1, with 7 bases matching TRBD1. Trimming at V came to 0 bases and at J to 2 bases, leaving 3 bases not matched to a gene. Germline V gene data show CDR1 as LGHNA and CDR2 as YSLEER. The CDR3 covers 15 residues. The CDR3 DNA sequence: TGCGCCAGCAGCCAAGATTGGGACAGCAACACTGAAGCTTTCTTT. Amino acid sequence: CASSQDWDSNTEAFF.

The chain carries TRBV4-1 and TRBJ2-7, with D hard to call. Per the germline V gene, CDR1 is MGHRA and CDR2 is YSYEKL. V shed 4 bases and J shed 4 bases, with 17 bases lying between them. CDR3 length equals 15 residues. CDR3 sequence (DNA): TGCGCCAGCAGCCTAGCATTAGGAAATCCGTACGAGCAGTACTTC. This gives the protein CASSLALGNPYEQYF.

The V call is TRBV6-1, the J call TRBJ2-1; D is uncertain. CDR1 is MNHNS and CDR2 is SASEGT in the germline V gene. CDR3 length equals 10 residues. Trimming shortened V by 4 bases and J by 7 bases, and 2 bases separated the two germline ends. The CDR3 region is CASSVNEQFF. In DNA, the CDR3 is TGTGCCAGCAGTGTAAATGAGCAGTTCTTC.

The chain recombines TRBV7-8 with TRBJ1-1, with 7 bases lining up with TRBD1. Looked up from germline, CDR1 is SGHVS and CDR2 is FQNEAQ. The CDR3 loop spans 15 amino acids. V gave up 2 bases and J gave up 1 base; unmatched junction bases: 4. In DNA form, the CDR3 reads TGTGCCAGCAGCTTATTCCGGACAGGGAACACTGAAGCTTTCTTT. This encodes CASSLFRTGNTEAFF.

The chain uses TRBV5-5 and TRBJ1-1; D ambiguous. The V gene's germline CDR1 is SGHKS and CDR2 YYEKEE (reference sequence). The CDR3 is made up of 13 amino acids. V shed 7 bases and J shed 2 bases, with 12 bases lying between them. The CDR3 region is CASCRFSNTEAFF. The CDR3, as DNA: TGTGCCAGCTGCCGGTTTTCAAACACTGAAGCTTTCTTT.

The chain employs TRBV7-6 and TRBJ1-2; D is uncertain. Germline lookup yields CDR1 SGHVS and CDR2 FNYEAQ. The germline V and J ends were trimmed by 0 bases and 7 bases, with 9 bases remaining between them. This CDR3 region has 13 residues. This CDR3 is CASSLAVNGGYTF. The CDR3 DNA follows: TGTGCCAGCAGCTTAGCGGTAAACGGTGGCTACACCTTC.

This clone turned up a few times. CDR3 in amino acids: CASREDGTGPYEQYF. In DNA, the CDR3 is TGTGCCAGCAGGGAAGACGGGACAGGGCCCTACGAGCAGTACTTC. The chain recombines TRBV6-6 with TRBJ2-7; 9 bases are shared with TRBD1. The CDR3 has 15 residues. V was clipped by 6 bases and J by 2 bases; unmatched bases: 8. Germline V gives CDR1 MNHNY, CDR2 SVGAGI (reference sequence).

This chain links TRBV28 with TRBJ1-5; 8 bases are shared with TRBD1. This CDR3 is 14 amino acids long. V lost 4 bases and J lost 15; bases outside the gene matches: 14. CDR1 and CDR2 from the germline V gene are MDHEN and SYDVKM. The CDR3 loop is CASSSQGVSPSPHF. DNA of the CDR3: TGTGCCAGCAGTTCACAGGGGGTCAGCCCCAGCCCGCATTTT.

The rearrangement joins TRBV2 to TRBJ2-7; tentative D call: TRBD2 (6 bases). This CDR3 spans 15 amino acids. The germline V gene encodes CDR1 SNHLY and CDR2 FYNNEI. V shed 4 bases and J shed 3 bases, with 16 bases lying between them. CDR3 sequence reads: CASSVEGIGGYEQYF. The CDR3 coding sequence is TGTGCCAGCAGTGTGGAGGGTATCGGAGGCTACGAGCAGTACTTC.

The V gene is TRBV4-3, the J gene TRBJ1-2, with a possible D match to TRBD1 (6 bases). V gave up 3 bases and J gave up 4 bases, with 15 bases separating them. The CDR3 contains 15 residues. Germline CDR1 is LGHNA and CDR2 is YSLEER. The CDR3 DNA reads TGCGCCAGCAGCCAGGAAACCCAAGGGGGCTATGGCTACACCTTC. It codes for CASSQETQGGYGYTF.

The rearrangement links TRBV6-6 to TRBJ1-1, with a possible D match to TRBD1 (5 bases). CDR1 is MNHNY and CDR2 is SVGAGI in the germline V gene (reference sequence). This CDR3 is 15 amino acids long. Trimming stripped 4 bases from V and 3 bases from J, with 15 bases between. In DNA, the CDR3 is TGTGCCAGCAGTTCTGATCCAGGGAAGGACACTGAAGCTTTCTTT. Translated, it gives CASSSDPGKDTEAFF.

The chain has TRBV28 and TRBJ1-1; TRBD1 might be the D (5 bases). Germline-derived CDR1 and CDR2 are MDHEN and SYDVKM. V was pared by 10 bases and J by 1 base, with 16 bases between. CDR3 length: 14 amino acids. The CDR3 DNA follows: TGTGCCACCCTCCGGGGGGGACCGAACACTGAAGCTTTCTTT. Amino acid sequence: CATLRGGPNTEAFF. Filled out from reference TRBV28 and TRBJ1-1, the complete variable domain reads DVKVTQSSRYLVKRTGEKVFLECVQDMDHENMFWYRQDPGLGLRLIYFSYDVKMKEKGDIPEGYSVSREKKERFSLILESASTNQTSMYLCATLRGGPNTEAFFGQGTRLTVV.

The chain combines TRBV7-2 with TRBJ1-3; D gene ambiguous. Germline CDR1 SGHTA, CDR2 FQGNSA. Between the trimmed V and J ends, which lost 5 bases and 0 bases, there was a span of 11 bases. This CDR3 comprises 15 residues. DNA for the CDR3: TGTGCCAGCAGCCCCTGGGCAGACTCTGGAAACACCATATATTTT. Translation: CASSPWADSGNTIYF.

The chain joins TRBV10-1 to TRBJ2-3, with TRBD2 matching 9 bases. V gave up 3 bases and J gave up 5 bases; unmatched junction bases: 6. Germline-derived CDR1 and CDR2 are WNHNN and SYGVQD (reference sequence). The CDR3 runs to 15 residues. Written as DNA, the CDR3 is TGCGCCAGCAGTGATGCGGGGGGGCTTGGAGATACGCAGTATTTT. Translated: CASSDAGGLGDTQYF.

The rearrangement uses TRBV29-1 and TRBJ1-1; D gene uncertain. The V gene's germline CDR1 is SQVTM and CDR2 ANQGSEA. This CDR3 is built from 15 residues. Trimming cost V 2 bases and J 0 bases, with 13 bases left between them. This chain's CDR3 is CSVEQALVLNTEAFF. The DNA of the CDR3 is TGCAGCGTTGAACAGGCGTTAGTCTTGAACACTGAAGCTTTCTTT.

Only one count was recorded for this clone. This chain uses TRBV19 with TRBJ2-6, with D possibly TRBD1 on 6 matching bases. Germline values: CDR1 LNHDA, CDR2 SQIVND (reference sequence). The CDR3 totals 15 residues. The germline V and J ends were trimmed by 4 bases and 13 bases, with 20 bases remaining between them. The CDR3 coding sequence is TGTGCCAGTAGTACACGGACAGTACTGGGTTGGGTCCTGACTTTC. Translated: CASSTRTVLGWVLTF.

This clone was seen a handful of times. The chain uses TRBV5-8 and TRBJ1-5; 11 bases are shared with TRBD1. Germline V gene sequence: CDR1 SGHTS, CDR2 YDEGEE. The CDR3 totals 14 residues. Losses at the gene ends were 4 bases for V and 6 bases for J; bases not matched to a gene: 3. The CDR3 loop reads CASSGDRGTQPQHF. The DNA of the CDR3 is TGTGCCAGCAGCGGGGACAGGGGGACTCAGCCCCAGCATTTT.

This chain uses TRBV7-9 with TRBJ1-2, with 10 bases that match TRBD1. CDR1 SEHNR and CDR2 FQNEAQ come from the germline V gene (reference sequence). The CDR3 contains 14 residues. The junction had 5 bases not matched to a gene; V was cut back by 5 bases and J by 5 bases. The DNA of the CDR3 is TGTGCCAGCAGCCGGGGGACAGGGGATTATGGCTACACCTTC. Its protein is CASSRGTGDYGYTF.

The CDR3 loop reads CASRDPRAPSREQYF. DNA of the CDR3: TGTGCCAGCAGGGACCCCAGGGCCCCTTCGAGGGAGCAGTACTTC. The rearrangement uses TRBV28 and TRBJ2-7; TRBD1 might be the D (5 bases). The V end lost 6 bases, the J end lost 7 bases, and 22 bases lay between the germline ends. The CDR3 covers 15 residues. Per the germline V gene, CDR1 is MDHEN and CDR2 is SYDVKM.

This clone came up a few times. The CDR3 protein is CASSYGTGGLETQYF. The CDR3 DNA reads TGTGCCAGCAGTTACGGTACAGGGGGGTTGGAGACCCAGTACTTC. The rearrangement uses TRBV28 and TRBJ2-5; TRBD1 matches at 8 bases. The J segment lost 5 bases and the V segment lost 4 bases, leaving 9 bases of the junction unmatched. CDR3 size: 15 residues. Germline V CDR1 and CDR2: MDHEN, SYDVKM.

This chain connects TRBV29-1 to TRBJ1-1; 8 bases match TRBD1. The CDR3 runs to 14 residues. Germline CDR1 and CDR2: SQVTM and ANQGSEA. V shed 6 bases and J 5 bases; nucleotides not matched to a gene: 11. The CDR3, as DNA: TGCAGCGTCCGCCCGACAGGGGCGTGGACTGAAGCTTTCTTT. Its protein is CSVRPTGAWTEAFF. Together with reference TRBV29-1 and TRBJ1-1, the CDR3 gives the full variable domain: SAVISQKPSRDICQRGTSLTIQCQVDSQVTMMFWYRQQPGQSLTLIATANQGSEATYESGFVIDKFPISRPNLTFSTLTVSNMSPEDSSIYLCSVRPTGAWTEAFFGQGTRLTVV.

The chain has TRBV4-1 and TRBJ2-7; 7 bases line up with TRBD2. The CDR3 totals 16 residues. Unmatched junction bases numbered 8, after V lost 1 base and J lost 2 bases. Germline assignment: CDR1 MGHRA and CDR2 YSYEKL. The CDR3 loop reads CASSQVMASGTYEQYF. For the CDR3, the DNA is TGCGCCAGCAGCCAAGTTATGGCTAGCGGAACCTACGAGCAGTACTTC.

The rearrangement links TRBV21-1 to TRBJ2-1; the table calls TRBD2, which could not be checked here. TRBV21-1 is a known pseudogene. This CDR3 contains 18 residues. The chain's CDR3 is CASSLGGTWDCGYNEQFF. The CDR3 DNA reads TGTGCCAGCAGCCTGGGGGGTACATGGGACTGTGGTTACAATGAGCAGTTCTTC.

The CDR3 loop reads CASSLGGRRTDTQYF. CDR3 DNA: TGTGCCAGCAGCTTGGGGGGCCGGCGAACAGATACGCAGTATTTT. This chain connects TRBV5-4 to TRBJ2-3; D is perhaps TRBD1 (5 bases). The CDR3 spans 15 residues. Germline V gives CDR1 SGHNT, CDR2 YYREEE (reference sequence). V was cut by 0 bases and J by 3 bases, with 11 bases left in between.

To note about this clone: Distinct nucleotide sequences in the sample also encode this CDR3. CDR3 sequence: CASSLGSATNEKLFF. CDR3 DNA sequence: TGCGCCAGCAGCTTGGGGAGTGCAACTAATGAAAAACTGTTTTTT. The chain is built from TRBV5-1 and TRBJ1-4; D gene ambiguous. V gave up 0 bases and J gave up 0 bases, with 6 bases separating them. The CDR3 is 15 amino acids. The germline CDR1 and CDR2 sequences are SGHRS and YFSETQ. Full variable domain (outside the CDR3, taken from reference TRBV5-1 and TRBJ1-4): KAGVTQTPRYLIKTRGQQVTLSCSPISGHRSVSWYQQTPGQGLQFLFEYFSETQRNKGNFPGRFSGRQFSNSRSEMNVSTLELGDSALYLCASSLGSATNEKLFFGSGTQLSVL.